Below are 9 T cell receptor beta chains sequenced from a single sample in a study of T-cell memory formation after mild COVID-19. TCRdb itself ran the 5' RACE reads through MiXCR, one entry per CDR3 protein. This sample yields about 540,000 distinct CDR3 sequences, of which roughly 20% are seen a single time; about 12% belongs to the top ten. The specimen sequenced was PBMCs or a T cell subset sorted from them (not recorded which). These receptors came from an adult woman who had mild COVID-19 (a few samples of this study predate the infection). Cell type and time point are not known.

The table lists this clonotype with a few counts. The chain links TRBV5-5 to TRBJ1-5, with no clear D. The V gene's germline CDR1 is SGHKS and CDR2 YYEKEE (reference sequence). The CDR3 loop spans 17 amino acids. V lost 0 bases, J lost 1 base, and 14 bases lay in between. CDR3 region: CASSLAAGGISNQPQHF. CDR3 DNA: TGTGCCAGCAGCTTGGCCGCCGGAGGGATAAGCAATCAGCCCCAGCATTTT.

The chain couples TRBV4-1 to TRBJ2-7; TRBD2 matches at 7 bases. The CDR3 is made up of 14 amino acids. CDR1 and CDR2 from the germline V gene are MGHRA and YSYEKL. The trim removed 0 bases at V and 5 bases at J, leaving 4 bases unmatched. The CDR3: CASSQDPGGNEQYF. The CDR3 DNA follows: TGCGCCAGCAGCCAAGATCCGGGAGGTAACGAGCAGTACTTC.

V usage is TRBV6-5 and J usage is TRBJ2-3, with 8 bases fitting TRBD1. This CDR3 has 16 amino acids. The J segment lost 1 base and the V segment lost 5 bases, leaving 8 bases of the junction unmatched. Germline-derived CDR1 and CDR2 are MNHEY and SVGAGI. This CDR3 is CASSATGVRGTDTQYF. The CDR3 DNA is TGTGCCAGCAGTGCGACAGGGGTAAGGGGCACAGATACGCAGTATTTT.

In its sample, this clonotype was seen many times. The V and J genes are TRBV3-1 and TRBJ2-5; 10 bases match TRBD2. The CDR3 sequence is 14 residues long. Germline-derived CDR1 and CDR2 are LGHDT and YNNKEL (reference sequence). V dropped 8 bases and J dropped 2; count of bases not matched to a gene: 5. CDR3 amino acids: CASGVSGGQETQYF. CDR3 coding DNA: TGTGCCAGCGGAGTTAGCGGGGGGCAAGAGACCCAGTACTTC.

This clonotype was detected only a few times. The rearrangement joins TRBV29-1 to TRBJ2-1, with D possibly matching TRBD1 (6 bases). This CDR3 region has 13 residues. V lost 1 base to trimming and J lost 8 bases, with 12 bases between them. Looked up from germline, CDR1 is SQVTM and CDR2 is ANQGSEA. The CDR3 DNA reads TGCAGCGTTGAAGCCGGACAGTTCTATGAGCAGTTCTTC. Its protein product is CSVEAGQFYEQFF.

In this sample, this clonotype turned up a few times. The J gene is TRBJ2-3, the V gene TRBV6-5; TRBD1 is a possible D gene (5 bases). Germline CDR1 and CDR2: MNHEY and SVGAGI. CDR3 length: 12 residues. Trimming left V 9 bases short and J 6 bases short, with 13 bases between. The CDR3 loop reads CASSGFGDTQYF. The CDR3, as DNA: TGTGCCAGTTCAGGGTTCGGGGATACGCAGTATTTT.

V and J are TRBV18 and TRBJ2-2; D unclear. In germline, CDR1 is KGHSH, CDR2 LQKENI. The CDR3 totals 14 residues. V gave up 2 bases and J gave up 4 bases, with 8 bases separating them. The CDR3 region has the DNA TGTGCCAGCTCACCATGGCCCCTCACCGGGGAGCTGTTTTTT. Translated, it gives CASSPWPLTGELFF.

The table lists this clonotype with a few counts. A much bigger clone sits one base away, suggesting this may be a read error. The genes are TRBV5-1 and TRBJ2-7, with a weak D call TRBD1 (6 bases). The germline CDR1 and CDR2 sequences are SGHRS and YFSETQ. The CDR3 totals 18 residues. The chain's CDR3 is CASSLSSSGQRSSCEQYF. CDR3 nucleotide sequence: TGCGCCAGCAGCTTGTCTTCGAGTGGACAGCGAAGTTCCTGCGAGCAGTACTTC.

This clonotype was counted between two and nine times. The V gene is TRBV6-5, the J gene TRBJ2-5; no clear D gene. V lost 2 bases and J lost 7, with 14 bases in between. This CDR3 is 14 amino acids long. The V gene's germline CDR1 is MNHEY and CDR2 SVGAGI. CDR3 nucleotide sequence: TGTGCCAGCAGTTACATCACGGTACCCCGGACCCAGTACTTC. Protein: CASSYITVPRTQYF.